The source of this T cell receptor (beta chain) is a study of T-cell memory formation after mild COVID-19. Study-wide results and caveats: A subset of responding clones appeared in pre-infection memory, suggesting cross-reactive memory joined. While clones contracting from day 15 to 85 were balanced between CD4 and CD8, later expanders leaned CD4+.

On this clonotype: Its target is not known.

Trimming shortened V by 3 bases and J by 0 bases, and 8 bases separated the two germline ends. The CDR3 consists of 14 residues. MiXCR, applied by TCRdb to the 5' RACE reads, yields one record per CDR3 protein. Of about 130,000 distinct CDR3 sequences detected, 17% appear once; the ten largest clones hold around 4.8%. The sequence was collected from a man aged 18-30 years who had mild COVID-19 (a few samples of this study predate the infection). Cell type and time point are not known. The chain employs TRBV12-3 or TRBV12-4 and TRBJ1-1; D is perhaps TRBD1 (5 bases). Material: PBMCs or a T cell subset sorted from them (not recorded which). The DNA of the CDR3 is TGTGCCAGCAGTTTTGGGGCGCTGAACACTGAAGCTTTCTTT. It codes for CASSFGALNTEAFF.